These 13 T cell receptor beta chains were sequenced from one sample in a study of CD8+ T cells in alopecia areata. The treatment is: oral pan-JAK inhibitor, 5-10 mg twice daily. After isolation, RNA underwent reverse transcription to generate cDNA as the sequencing template. Assay: immunoSEQ multiplex PCR; the TCRdb copy retains only in-frame clones and omits some. The table lists approximately 120,000 clones, around 63% of them singletons, with around 5.7% in the top ten. The specimen was CD4+ T cells sorted from blood, collected at week 4, from a patient treated with tofacitinib. The source is a human donor with alopecia areata.

The chain joins TRBV29-1 to TRBJ1-1; 11 bases are a match to TRBD1. The length of the CDR3 is 13 residues. Trimming at V came to 1 base and at J to 6 bases, leaving 1 base not matched to a gene. Germline-derived CDR1 and CDR2 are SQVTM and ANQGSEA. The CDR3 protein is CSVEGDRGAEAFF. The CDR3 DNA reads as TGCAGCGTTGAAGGGGACAGGGGGGCTGAAGCTTTCTTT.

Concerning this clone: Other DNA sequences within the sample encode an identical CDR3. The rearrangement joins TRBV29-1 to TRBJ2-1, with 7 bases that match TRBD2. Germline V CDR1 and CDR2: SQVTM, ANQGSEA. V was pared by 4 bases and J by 10 bases, with 4 bases of the junction left unmatched. The CDR3 length is 11 residues. The CDR3 nucleotides read TGCAGCGTTGGGGAGGGTTCCGAGCAGTTCTTC. Translated, it gives CSVGEGSEQFF.

This clone appeared a single time. The gene calls are TRBV5-1 and TRBJ1-1, with 10 bases fitting TRBD1. Germline CDR1 SGHRS, CDR2 YFSETQ. J lost 4 bases, V lost 2 bases, and 5 bases had no gene match. This CDR3 has 15 residues. The CDR3 reads CASSLRQGAFTEAFF. As DNA, the CDR3 is TGCGCCAGCAGCTTACGACAGGGGGCTTTCACTGAAGCTTTCTTT.

V is TRBV19 and J is TRBJ2-1, with D unclear. The CDR3 extends over 12 amino acids. CDR1 and CDR2 from the germline V gene are LNHDA and SQIVND (reference sequence). V dropped 3 bases and J dropped 5 bases, with 5 bases sitting between them. This CDR3 is CASSITDNEQFF. DNA for the CDR3: TGTGCCAGTAGTATTACCGACAATGAGCAGTTCTTC.

The gene calls are TRBV9 and TRBJ2-6; D remains unclear. The CDR3 has 18 amino acids. In germline, CDR1 is SGDLS, CDR2 YYNGEE. V was trimmed by 0 bases and J by 0 bases, leaving 13 bases between them. The CDR3 DNA reads TGTGCCAGCAGCGTAGCTTTGTCGGCAGCCTCTGGGGCCAACGTCCTGACTTTC. Its translation is CASSVALSAASGANVLTF.

The chain uses TRBV5-1 and TRBJ1-5; D remains ambiguous. CDR1 SGHRS and CDR2 YFSETQ come from the germline V gene. CDR3 length: 15 amino acids. V was cut by 4 bases and J by 2 bases, with 13 bases left in between. CDR3 sequence: CASSLHGEGNQPQHF. The CDR3 DNA follows: TGCGCCAGCAGCCTCCACGGGGAAGGCAATCAGCCCCAGCATTTT.

V gene TRBV28 combines with J gene TRBJ1-1; 8 nucleotides agree with TRBD1. Germline V gene data show CDR1 as MDHEN and CDR2 as SYDVKM. Trimming removed 3 bases from V and 6 bases from J; junction bases left unmatched: 6. The CDR3 covers 14 residues. CDR3: CASSLQGARAEAFF. CDR3 DNA sequence: TGTGCCAGCAGTTTGCAGGGGGCGAGGGCTGAAGCTTTCTTT.

The chain links TRBV5-1 to TRBJ2-3, with D possibly matching TRBD2 (6 bases). V shed 4 bases and J shed 0 bases, with 12 bases lying between them. Germline-derived CDR1 and CDR2 are SGHRS and YFSETQ. The CDR3 has 15 residues. The CDR3 sequence is CASSHRGESTDTQYF. The CDR3 region has the DNA TGCGCCAGCAGCCACCGCGGGGAAAGCACAGATACGCAGTATTTT.

The rearrangement links TRBV29-1 to TRBJ1-4; 7 bases fit TRBD1. Germline CDR1 is SQVTM and CDR2 is ANQGSEA. The V and J ends lost 7 bases and 7 bases, in that order; junction bases with no gene match: 12. The CDR3 extends over 14 amino acids. CDR3 sequence reads: CSGLKQGMGEKLFF. The CDR3 DNA sequence: TGCAGCGGACTTAAACAGGGGATGGGTGAAAAACTGTTTTTT.

This clone came up a few times. The V call is TRBV5-1, the J call TRBJ1-1, with a tentative D call TRBD1 (5 bases). V was pared by 3 bases and J by 3 bases, with 12 bases between. CDR1 SGHRS and CDR2 YFSETQ come from the germline V gene. There are 14 residues in the CDR3. The CDR3 reads CASSWRGGDTEAFF. The CDR3 DNA sequence: TGCGCCAGCAGCTGGAGGGGTGGGGACACTGAAGCTTTCTTT.

The V and J genes are TRBV7-2 and TRBJ2-3; D not resolved. The V gene lost 5 bases and the J gene lost 0 bases, with 9 bases spanning the gap. CDR1 and CDR2 (germline): SGHTA, FQGNSA. The CDR3 has 14 residues. CDR3 protein: CASSPTTSTDTQYF. The CDR3 nucleotides are TGTGCCAGCAGCCCCACCACTAGCACAGATACGCAGTATTTT. The full variable domain, rest sourced from reference TRBV7-2 and TRBJ2-3, is GAGVSQSPSNKVTEKGKDVELRCDPISGHTALYWYRQSLGQGLEFLIYFQGNSAPDKSGLPSDRFSAERTGGSVSTLTIQRTQQEDSAVYLCASSPTTSTDTQYFGPGTRLTVL.

The J gene is TRBJ2-3, the V gene TRBV25-1; 9 bases are a match to TRBD1. V dropped 8 bases and J dropped 1; count of bases not matched to a gene: 4. The germline V gene has CDR1 MGHDK and CDR2 SYGVNS. The CDR3 is 14 residues long. The chain's CDR3 is CASVRQGGTDTQYF. The CDR3 nucleotides are TGTGCCAGCGTAAGACAGGGGGGCACAGATACGCAGTATTTT.

The V gene is TRBV15, the J gene TRBJ2-7; possible D gene TRBD1, 6 bases. The germline gives CDR1 LNHNV, CDR2 YYDKDF (reference sequence). Trimming cost V 4 bases and J 3 bases, with 19 bases left between them. The CDR3 totals 16 residues. CDR3 protein: CATSNHLKQGRYEQYF. In DNA, the CDR3 is TGTGCCACCAGCAATCACTTAAAACAGGGCCGCTACGAGCAGTACTTC.